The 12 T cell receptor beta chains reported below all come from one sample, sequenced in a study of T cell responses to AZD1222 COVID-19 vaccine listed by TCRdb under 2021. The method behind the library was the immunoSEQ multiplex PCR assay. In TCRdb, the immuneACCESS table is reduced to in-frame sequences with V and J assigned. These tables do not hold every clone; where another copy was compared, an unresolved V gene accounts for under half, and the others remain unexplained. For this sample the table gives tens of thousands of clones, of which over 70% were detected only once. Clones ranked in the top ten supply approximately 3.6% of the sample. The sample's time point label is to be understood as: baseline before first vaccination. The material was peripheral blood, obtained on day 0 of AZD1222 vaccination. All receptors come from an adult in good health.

In nucleotides, the CDR3 is TGTGCCAGCAGCTCCGGGACAGGGAGATACAATGAGCAGTTCTTC. Amino acid sequence: CASSSGTGRYNEQFF. The genes are TRBV5-6 and TRBJ2-1, with 9 bases that match TRBD1. Germline V CDR1 and CDR2: SGHDT, YYEEEE. CDR3 length: 15 residues. V gave up 3 bases and J gave up 4 bases; unmatched junction bases: 5.

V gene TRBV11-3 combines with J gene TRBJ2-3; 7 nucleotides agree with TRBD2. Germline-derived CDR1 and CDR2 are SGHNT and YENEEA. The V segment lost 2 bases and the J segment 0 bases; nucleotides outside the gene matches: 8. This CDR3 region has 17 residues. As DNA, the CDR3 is TGTGCCAGCAGCTTACGTACCGGGGGGTCTAGCACAGATACGCAGTATTTT. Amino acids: CASSLRTGGSSTDTQYF.

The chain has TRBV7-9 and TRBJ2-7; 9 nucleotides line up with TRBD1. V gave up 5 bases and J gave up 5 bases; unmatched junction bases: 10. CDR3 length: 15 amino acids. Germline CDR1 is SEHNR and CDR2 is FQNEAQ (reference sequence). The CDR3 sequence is CASSKAGTGLNEQYF. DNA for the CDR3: TGTGCCAGCAGCAAAGCCGGGACAGGGCTCAACGAGCAGTACTTC.

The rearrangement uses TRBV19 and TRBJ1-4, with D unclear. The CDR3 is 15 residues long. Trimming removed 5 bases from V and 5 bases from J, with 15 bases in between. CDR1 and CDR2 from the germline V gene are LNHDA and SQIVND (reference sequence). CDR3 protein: CASSPNLTRNEKLFF. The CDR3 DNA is TGTGCCAGTAGTCCGAATTTGACAAGAAATGAAAAACTGTTTTTT.

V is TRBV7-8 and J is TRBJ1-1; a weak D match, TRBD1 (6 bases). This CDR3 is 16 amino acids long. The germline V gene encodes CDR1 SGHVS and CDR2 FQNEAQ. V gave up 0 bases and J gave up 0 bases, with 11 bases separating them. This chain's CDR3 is CASSLASQGLNTEAFF. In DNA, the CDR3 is TGTGCCAGCAGCTTAGCCTCACAGGGTTTGAACACTGAAGCTTTCTTT.

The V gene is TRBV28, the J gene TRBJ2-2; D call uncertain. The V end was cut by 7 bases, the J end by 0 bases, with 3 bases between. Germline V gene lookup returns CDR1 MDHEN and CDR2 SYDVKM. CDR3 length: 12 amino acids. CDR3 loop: CASKTNTGELFF. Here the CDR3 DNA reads TGTGCCAGCAAGACGAACACCGGGGAGCTGTTTTTT. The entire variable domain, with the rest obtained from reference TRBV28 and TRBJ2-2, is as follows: DVKVTQSSRYLVKRTGEKVFLECVQDMDHENMFWYRQDPGLGLRLIYFSYDVKMKEKGDIPEGYSVSREKKERFSLILESASTNQTSMYLCASKTNTGELFFGEGSRLTVL.

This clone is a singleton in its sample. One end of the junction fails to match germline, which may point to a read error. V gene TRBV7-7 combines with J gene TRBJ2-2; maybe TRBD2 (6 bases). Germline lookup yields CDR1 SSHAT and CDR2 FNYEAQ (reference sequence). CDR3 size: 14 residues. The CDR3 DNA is TGTGCTAGCAGAAAGAGCCCGGGGGCCGGGGAGCTGTTTTTT. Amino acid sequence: CASRKSPGAGELFF.

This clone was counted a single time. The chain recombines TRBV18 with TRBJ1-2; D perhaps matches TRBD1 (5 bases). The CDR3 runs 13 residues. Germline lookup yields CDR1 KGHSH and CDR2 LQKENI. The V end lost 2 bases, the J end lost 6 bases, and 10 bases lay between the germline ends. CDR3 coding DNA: TGTGCCAGCTCACCAACGACCAGGGATGGCTACACCTTC. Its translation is CASSPTTRDGYTF.

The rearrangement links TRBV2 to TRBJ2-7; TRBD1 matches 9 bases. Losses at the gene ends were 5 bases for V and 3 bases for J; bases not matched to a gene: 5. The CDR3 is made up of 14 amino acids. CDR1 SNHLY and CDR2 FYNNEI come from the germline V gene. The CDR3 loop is CASSSGTGFYEQYF. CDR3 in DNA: TGTGCCAGCAGTTCCGGGACAGGGTTCTACGAGCAGTACTTC.

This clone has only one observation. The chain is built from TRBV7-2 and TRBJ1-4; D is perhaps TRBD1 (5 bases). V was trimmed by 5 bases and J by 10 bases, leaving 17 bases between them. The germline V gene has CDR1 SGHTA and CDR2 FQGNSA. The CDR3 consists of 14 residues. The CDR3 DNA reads TGTGCCAGCAGCCTGACAGTGGGGGATGGAAAACTGTTTTTT. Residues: CASSLTVGDGKLFF.

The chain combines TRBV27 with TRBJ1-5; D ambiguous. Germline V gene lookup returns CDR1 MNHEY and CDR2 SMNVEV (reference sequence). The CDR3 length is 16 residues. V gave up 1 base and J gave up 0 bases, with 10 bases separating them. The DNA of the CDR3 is TGTGCCAGCAGTTTATTAGGGCAGTATAGCAATCAGCCCCAGCATTTT. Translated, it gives CASSLLGQYSNQPQHF.

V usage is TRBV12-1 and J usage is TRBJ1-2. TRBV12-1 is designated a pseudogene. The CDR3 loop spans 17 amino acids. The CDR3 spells CASSSRDGTSHNYGYTF. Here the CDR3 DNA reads TGTGCCAGCAGCTCTCGGGACGGCACTTCACATAACTATGGCTACACCTTC.